This T cell receptor beta chain was captured in a study of T cell changes during pregnancy in multiple sclerosis. TCRdb keeps only in-frame clones here, not all; method: immunoSEQ multiplex PCR. The repertoire consists of around 99,000 clones, with roughly 92% occurring once and the leading ten covering around 2.5%. Germline trimming cut 5 bases from V and 0 bases from J; bases unmatched to any gene: 13. Looked up from germline, CDR1 is MDHEN and CDR2 is SYDVKM. This CDR3 comprises 19 residues. This chain links TRBV28 with TRBJ2-2; TRBD1 aligns across 9 bases. The source was peripheral blood, collected in the first trimester of pregnancy. The clonotype originates from a female donor with multiple sclerosis, enrolled in a pregnancy study. The CDR3 here is CASSGHRGPGQTNTGELFF. The DNA of the CDR3 is TGTGCCAGCAGTGGTCACAGGGGGCCTGGACAAACGAACACCGGGGAGCTGTTTTTT.